The rows below give T cell receptor beta chains drawn from one sample of a study of blood T cells in healthy people across ages. TCRdb called the 5' RACE reads again in MiXCR, with one record for every CDR3 protein. The table has hundreds of thousands of distinct CDR3 sequences, around 34% seen once. Sequencing was performed on blood. The receptors were gathered from a young man in good health. CDR3s include the opening cysteine and the closing phenylalanine or tryptophan. A D gene is named only where the DNA matches it firmly. Rows may omit the clone size; those that give it use once, few, many or a size class.

size | J | D | V | DNA | CDR3
- | TRBJ1-2 | - | TRBV4-1 | TGCGCCAGCAGCCAGGGGACAATCGCAAACTATGGCTACACCTTC | CASSQGTIANYGYTF
- | TRBJ2-7 | - | TRBV5-1 | TGCGCCAGCAGCGCGTCGGACAGCACCTACGAGCAGTACTTC | CASSASDSTYEQYF
few | TRBJ2-3 | TRBD2 | TRBV14 | TGTGCCAGCAGCCCCGGGACTAGCGGTTTAAATACGAAGTATTTT | CASSPGTSGLNTKYF
few | TRBJ1-5 | - | TRBV7-2 | TGTGCCAGCAGCATTGGAGTGAGCAATCAGCCCCAGCATTTT | CASSIGVSNQPQHF
few | TRBJ2-5 | - | TRBV7-6 | TGTGCCAGCAGCGTCGACCTACAAGAGACCCAGTACTTC | CASSVDLQETQYF
- | TRBJ1-1 | TRBD1 | TRBV12-3/TRBV12-4 | TGTGCCAGCGTTATGGACAGGGTCGGCACTGAAGCTTTCTTT | CASVMDRVGTEAFF
once | TRBJ2-2 | TRBD2 | TRBV7-2 | TGTGCCAGCAGTCCCCCGCGCGGGGGGGAGAACACCGGGGAGCTGTTTTTT | CASSPPRGGENTGELFF
- | TRBJ2-3 | TRBD1 | TRBV2 | TGTGCCAGCAGTGAAGACAGGGGCCCGGATACGCAGTATTTT | CASSEDRGPDTQYF
few | TRBJ1-2 | - | TRBV12-3/TRBV12-4 | TGTGCCAGCAGCCGTACAGGGTTAGGAGGCTACACCTTC | CASSRTGLGGYTF
few | TRBJ1-4 | - | TRBV4-1 | TGCGCCAGCAGCCTAAATTTTGAAAAACTGTTTTTT | CASSLNFEKLFF
- | TRBJ2-3 | - | TRBV5-6 | TGTGCCAGCAGCTTGGCGCCAGGGGGACTCACAGATACGCAGTATTTT | CASSLAPGGLTDTQYF
- | TRBJ2-7 | - | TRBV4-3 | TGCGCCAGCAGCCAAGTAGGTTGGGGGAGCTCCTACAATGAGCAGTACTTC | CASSQVGWGSSYNEQYF
- | TRBJ2-7 | TRBD1 | TRBV9 | TGTGCCAGCAGCGTAGGGACAGGAGCCTACAATGAGCAGTACTTC | CASSVGTGAYNEQYF
- | TRBJ2-5 | - | TRBV5-1 | TGCGCCAGCAGCTTGAGGTCCGGTGAGGGTGACGACGAGACCCAGTACTTC | CASSLRSGEGDDETQYF
- | TRBJ1-2 | TRBD1 | TRBV28 | TGTGCCAGCAGCCCCGGGACAGTTGGCTACACCTTC | CASSPGTVGYTF
few | TRBJ2-3 | - | TRBV4-2 | TGTGCCAGCAGCCAAGTGGGTTCGCAGGGCGATGCTAGCACAGATACGCAGTATTTT | CASSQVGSQGDASTDTQYF
once | TRBJ2-1 | TRBD2 | TRBV6-2/TRBV6-3 | TGTGCCAGCAGGCCTAGCGGGGGGGCCCAGTTCTTC | CASRPSGGAQFF
- | TRBJ2-7 | - | TRBV6-1 | TGTGCCAGCAGTGAATTATCCCCAGGGGAAACCTACGAGCAGTACTTC | CASSELSPGETYEQYF
- | TRBJ2-1 | - | TRBV20-1 | TGCAGTGCTAGCCCGGGCCCCTACTTAAATGAGCAGTTCTTC | CSASPGPYLNEQFF
- | TRBJ2-6 | - | TRBV7-2 | TGTGCCAGCACCCTTTACATCTCTGGGGCCAACGTCCTGACTTTC | CASTLYISGANVLTF
- | TRBJ1-4 | TRBD1 | TRBV12-3/TRBV12-4 | TGTGCCAGCAGTCCCACAGGGGACGTCGAAAAACTGTTTTTT | CASSPTGDVEKLFF
many | TRBJ1-2 | TRBD1 | TRBV5-1 | TGCGCCAGCAGCTTGGCCCTCCCTGGGACAGGGGACGGCTACACCTTC | CASSLALPGTGDGYTF
- | TRBJ2-1 | - | TRBV7-9 | TGTGCCAGCAGCTCCACAAGGAAGTGGAATGAGCAGTTCTTC | CASSSTRKWNEQFF
few | TRBJ1-4 | - | TRBV7-2 | TGTGCCAGCAGCTTAAGGCGGCAGGGGACGACCGGGAATGAAAAACTGTTTTTT | CASSLRRQGTTGNEKLFF
- | TRBJ2-7 | TRBD2 | TRBV7-8 | TGTGCCAGCAGCCTCTCAACTAGCGGGGGGTACAATGAGCAGTACTTC | CASSLSTSGGYNEQYF
few | TRBJ1-1 | TRBD1 | TRBV29-1 | TGCAGCGTTAGACAGGGGGACACTGAAGCTTTCTTT | CSVRQGDTEAFF
- | TRBJ1-2 | - | TRBV20-1 | TGCAGTGCGTGGGACGGAGTCTATGGCTACACCTTC | CSAWDGVYGYTF
- | TRBJ2-7 | TRBD2 | TRBV10-3 | TGTGCCATCAGTTCTAGCGGGGCGCTCTACGAGCAGTACTTC | CAISSSGALYEQYF
few | TRBJ1-5 | - | TRBV5-6 | TGTGCCAGCAGCACCCGAAGGGGAGTAGGGTATAGCAATCAGCCCCAGCATTTT | CASSTRRGVGYSNQPQHF
- | TRBJ2-1 | TRBD2 | TRBV7-2 | TGTGCCAGCAGCTTAAAGCGGGGGCCTCCTTCCTACAATGAGCAGTTCTTC | CASSLKRGPPSYNEQFF
few | TRBJ2-1 | - | TRBV5-5 | TGTGCCAGCAGCTTTACGATGGGATCCTACAATGAGCAGTTCTTC | CASSFTMGSYNEQFF
- | TRBJ2-5 | TRBD1 | TRBV27 | TGTGCCAGCAGTCCCCGGACAGGGACGGAGACCCAGTACTTC | CASSPRTGTETQYF
- | TRBJ1-1 | TRBD1 | TRBV29-1 | TGCAGCGTTGCGGTGGGACAGTTGAACACTGAAGCTTTCTTT | CSVAVGQLNTEAFF
few | TRBJ2-1 | TRBD2 | TRBV6-1 | TGTGCCAGCAGGGAAGCGGGGGGGGATTACAATGAGCAGTTCTTC | CASREAGGDYNEQFF
- | TRBJ2-4 | - | TRBV9 | TGTGCCAGCAGCAGGGGCGGGGATGACAAAAACATTCAGTACTTC | CASSRGGDDKNIQYF
- | TRBJ2-3 | TRBD1 | TRBV2 | TGTGCCGGCAGTGTGACAGGGAGCACAGATACGCAGTATTTT | CAGSVTGSTDTQYF
few | TRBJ2-7 | - | TRBV3-1 | TGTGCCAGCAGCCCCGTCGGGGAGTTAATATACGAGCAGTACTTC | CASSPVGELIYEQYF
few | TRBJ1-1 | - | TRBV20-1 | TGCAGTGCTAGAGCACTTGGGCTCTTGAACACTGAAGCTTTCTTT | CSARALGLLNTEAFF
- | TRBJ1-1 | - | TRBV9 | TGTGCCAGCAGCGTAGTCGGCACCCTGAACACTGAAGCTTTCTTT | CASSVVGTLNTEAFF
- | TRBJ2-5 | TRBD2 | TRBV18 | TGTGCCAGCTCACGGGGACTAGCGTCCCAAGAGACCCAGTACTTC | CASSRGLASQETQYF